The 3 T cell receptor beta chains below were found in one sample sequenced in a study of blood T cell repertoires in COVID-19. Using immunoSEQ multiplex PCR, the repertoire was profiled, and TCRdb retains in-frame clones only, with some absent. The sample holds approximately 250,000 clones, more than 70% seen once. The specimen sequenced was PBMCs or T cells enriched from blood (not recorded which). The receptor source for this set is a woman in her thirties or forties with acute COVID-19.

The rearrangement links TRBV9 to TRBJ2-3, with D unclear. CDR1 is SGDLS and CDR2 is YYNGEE in the germline V gene. The CDR3 runs 15 residues. V gave up 7 bases and J gave up 0 bases, with 15 bases separating them. DNA of the CDR3: TGTGCCAGCTCCCTCGGTAGAACTAGCACAGATACGCAGTATTTT. Encoded protein: CASSLGRTSTDTQYF.

V is TRBV2 and J is TRBJ1-5; D gene ambiguous. Germline V gene sequence: CDR1 SNHLY, CDR2 FYNNEI. The CDR3 has 13 amino acids. Trimming stripped 10 bases from V and 7 bases from J, with 17 bases between. CDR3 loop: CATKNVEGQPQHF. The CDR3 DNA reads TGTGCCACCAAGAACGTGGAGGGCCAGCCCCAGCATTTT. Combining the CDR3 with reference TRBV2 and TRBJ1-5 gives the whole variable domain EPEVTQTPSHQVTQMGQEVILRCVPISNHLYFYWYRQILGQKVEFLVSFYNNEISEKSEIFDDQFSVERPDGSNFTLKIRSTKLEDSAMYFCATKNVEGQPQHFGDGTRLSIL.

The chain has TRBV27 and TRBJ1-2, with no clear D. The CDR3 length is 15 residues. Trimming removed 6 bases at V and 2 bases at J, with 16 bases between. CDR1 and CDR2 from the germline V gene are MNHEY and SMNVEV (reference sequence). This CDR3 reads CASSITPNANYGYTF. The CDR3 DNA reads TGTGCCAGCAGCATCACTCCCAACGCGAACTATGGCTACACCTTC.